This T cell receptor (beta chain) was profiled in a study of T cell repertoires in cytomegalovirus infection. For the study at large: In public TCR beta signatures, there were indications of both CMV infection and matching HLA type.

MiXCR, run by TCRdb on the reads, gives a single entry per CDR3 protein. The sample yields around 300,000 distinct CDR3 sequences, over 7.5% seen once. The V gene's germline CDR1 is DFQATT and CDR2 SNEGSKA (reference sequence). V lost 0 bases, J lost 0 bases, and 2 bases stayed unmatched. CDR3 length: 15 residues. The sequence was obtained from a human donor in good health (CMV status not recorded). Some clones in this sample may be carry-over from other donors' samples. The sequenced sample consisted of PBMCs. The rearrangement joins TRBV20-1 to TRBJ2-1, with TRBD2 matching 7 bases. Written as DNA, the CDR3 is TGCAGTGCTAGAGATACGGGGGGCTCCTACAATGAGCAGTTCTTC. Translating it yields CSARDTGGSYNEQFF.